This T cell receptor beta chain was recovered during a study of cytomegalovirus exposure and HLA in healthy donors (dated by TCRdb to about 2017). Study-level background: An earlier analysis of more than 550 of the donors reported approximately 280 Gb of sequence data and 117 million unique TCR beta sequences obtained from around 190 million T cells. An early release that covered roughly 600 HLA-typed donors contained approximately 300 gigabases of sequencing data and 70 million to 100 million unique TCR sequences. The genetic ancestry cluster associated with self-reported Caucasian donors included around 76% of the 300 to 450 genotyped donors. The study aimed to test whether signatures of past pathogen exposure could be identified by cataloging public T cell receptors. The study used immunosequencing to profile the T cell repertoires of more than 650 subjects and linked those repertoires to cytomegalovirus serostatus. Besides the first cohort of around 700 subjects, a separate validation cohort made up of 120 or so different subjects was used. To predict cytomegalovirus infection status, the study combined high-throughput TCR immunosequencing, statistical association of individual TCRs with disease status, and machine learning. A later analysis re-examined previously published TCR beta repertoires from more than 650 donors and added high-resolution HLA genotyping to investigate patterns of TCR occurrence. Rather than drawing on any new phenotypic data, the later analysis identified candidate immune exposures from TCR beta sequences and the way those sequences occurred across donors. In an earlier analysis of about 590 of the donors, high-throughput TCR beta sequencing was used to judge whether each TCR beta V gene segment behaved as functional or pseudogenic. Donor age, sex, ethnicity and CMV serostatus were compiled alongside the repertoire data. A later genetic analysis used genome-wide SNP genotypes for about three fifths of the 666 donors, treating that subset as a discovery cohort. Every discovery cohort repertoire had been produced on one sequencing platform. HLA typing covered class I and class II loci at four-digit resolution. The number of typed donors differed by locus: about 620-640 for A, B, C, DRB1 and DQB1; 500 to 550 for DQA1; around 610 for DPA1; and around 450 for DPB1. Because of strong linkage in the cohort, roughly five DR-DQ haplotypes were treated as single units for association and clustering. Among 398 genotyped donors of the cohort, an average of roughly 240,000 unique TCR beta nucleotide sequences were sequenced per donor, roughly 20% of them non-productive. Summary of the overall study and its limitations: CMV serostatus was the only immune exposure information available for the cohort. Roughly uniform sequencing depth across donors was assumed in presence/absence analyses, although this assumption may not hold. In a later analysis, the rate of TCR association differed among HLA loci, with DRB1 alleles having the most associated TCRs and HLA-C alleles having the fewest. Compared with the approximately 670-donor mean, donors in an Asian-associated ancestry cluster had fewer N-insertions in productive TCRs, according to a later genetic analysis. According to a later analysis, parvovirus B19, influenza, CMV and Epstein-Barr virus appeared linked to several top co-occurrence clusters. Some IMGT-functional V segments, including TRBV6-2 and TRBV6-3, could not be told apart with the 87-base-pair reads, so those segments were excluded. Correlated functional status among segregating V segments might be attributable to linkage disequilibrium, but an unknown experimental factor could not be ruled out. According to the authors, the approach could potentially be generalized to other disease states and immunological phenotypes. In a later analysis, HLA-associated TCR beta chains showed more clonal expansion and lower generation probabilities than non-associated chains that were equally common. A total of about 180 TCR beta chains were listed by the study as associated with cytomegalovirus. While some public TCRs were present in many individuals, most TCR sequences turned up only very rarely across donors. A few of the identified cytomegalovirus-associated TCR beta chains were confirmed in vitro to be specific for cytomegalovirus antigens. A group of highly shared sequence variants was considered likely to be a technical artifact of the sequencing pipeline. According to a later analysis, most CMV-associated TCR beta chains appeared to be HLA-restricted, and the HLA associations seemed to be driven largely by CMV exposure. A later analysis associated 16,951 TCR beta sequences with specific HLA alleles at a false discovery rate of 0.05. In both the original and validation cohorts, the classifier was reported to diagnose cytomegalovirus status with high specificity and sensitivity. Strong co-occurrence of HLA alleles, especially DR and DQ, made assigning TCR associations to individual alleles difficult. A further reported finding was that TCR beta sequences accurately predicted the HLA-A and HLA-B alleles for most subjects in the first cohort. Because some donors lacked HLA typing at each locus, the association tests relied only on the typed subset. A later genetic analysis associated a missense DCLRE1C variant with V-gene and J-gene trimming of TCR beta chains, and an independent cohort replicated the association. The earlier analysis of a few hundred of the donors excluded 15 to 20 rarely observed V segments, including chromosome 9 orphons, because counts were too low. In an earlier analysis of around 500 of the donors, most TCR beta V segments appeared in productive rearrangements about 90% or about 30% of the time, broadly matching IMGT annotations. This cohort had only TCR beta chains sequenced, and the lack of alpha or paired-chain data limited which features could be detected.

Points on this clone: The antigen this receptor binds is unknown. Within one base of it there is no much larger clone, and no base qualities were kept.

The cohort was made up of roughly 670 healthy bone marrow donors. At the time of sampling, all cohort members were nominally healthy, though unrecorded immune exposures were likely present. The donor was CMV seropositive and was included in the group of about 290 seropositive cohort members. A peripheral blood sample was collected from each donor, and TCR beta sequencing was performed on peripheral blood mononuclear cells. Genomic DNA extraction from the blood cell samples was performed with the Qiagen DNeasy Blood Extraction Kit. To prepare the library, the immunoSEQ multiplex PCR assay was applied. The multiplex PCR relied on a mix of 60 forward primers for TCR Vbeta segments and 13 reverse primers for TCR Jbeta segments. The CDR3 region of rearranged TCR beta genes was amplified from genomic DNA by a multiplex PCR assay. On the Illumina HiSeq System, the amplified TCR beta libraries were sequenced as 87-base-pair reads. From the authors' description of their analysis: A later analysis tallied 75 million to 85 million unique TCR beta chains across the 666 repertoires, and approximately 12 million of those chains were shared by two or more donors. Raw reads were error-corrected and collapsed into unique sequences with a nearest-neighbor algorithm that merged closely related sequences to remove PCR and sequencing errors. To assign V, D and J gene segments, CDR3 sequences were aligned to IMGT reference sequences. For a sequence to be retained, a match of at least six nucleotides was required to both a V gene segment and a J gene segment. Rearrangements were classified as productive when the CDR3 lacked stop codons and remained in frame with V and J, and all other rearrangements were classified as non-productive. CDR3 was defined by IMGT convention, running from the second conserved V-encoded cysteine to the conserved J-encoded phenylalanine. The earlier analysis of 500 to 600 of the donors excluded sequences that lacked an unambiguous match to a single V gene segment. In an earlier analysis of several hundred of the donors, V segments were called functional above 56.7% productive rearrangements and were called segregating when the between-donor standard deviation exceeded 5%. A statistical classification framework was built to diagnose cytomegalovirus status from the catalog of TCR beta chain sequences. V and J gene assignment, in a later analysis, came from comparing TCR nucleotide sequences with IMGT/GENE-DB human TR gene sequences. In a later analysis, CDR3 sequences and most-parsimonious VDJ recombination scenarios were assigned using the TCRdist pipeline. A later analysis defined each TCR beta chain by its CDR3 amino acid sequence plus V-gene family, and excluded reads lacking a unique V-gene family. To address suspected cross-contamination and a sequencing artifact, a later analysis removed several hundred highly shared, low-generation-probability nucleotide sequences. In a later analysis, a clonal expansion index was calculated for each public chain from normalized within-repertoire ranks of inferred template counts. A later analysis computed generation probabilities with a VDJ recombination model fitted to out-of-frame rearrangements, and checked the results against IGoR. In a later analysis, TCR-TCR, TCR-HLA and TCR-CMV co-occurrence was scored with hypergeometric tests, and a repertoire-size bias correction was applied to TCR pairs. In a later analysis, false discovery rates were estimated by permuting HLA or CMV assignments 20 times. In a later analysis, co-occurring TCRs were grouped with DBSCAN, and TCRdist sequence similarity was added when clustering was performed within HLA-allele-positive subsets. Repertoires with fewer than 30,000 or more than 120,000 public chains, plus five repertoires with anomalous nucleotide sharing, were excluded from co-occurrence clustering. TCRdb mirrors the immuneACCESS table, restricted to in-frame sequences. Some clones are absent from its copies; in checked studies, under half trace to an unresolved V gene, and the reason for the others is unknown. Clone size and the V and J calls come from that table; the DNA yielded D and trimming. For this sample the table gives roughly 180,000 clones, of which 77% were detected only once. The ten largest clones represent about 1.4% of the sample.

The CDR3 covers 14 residues, taking in both the cysteine and the phenylalanine. Of the read, only the CDR3 DNA is kept; its 42 bases are in frame from base 1. The germline V gene gives CDR1 as SGHRS and CDR2 as YFSETQ. V is pruned by 4 bases and J by 1 base, leaving 4 bases of the junction without a gene match. The specimen was PBMCs. This receptor was identified in a woman under 40 in good health and CMV-seropositive. The rearrangement combines TRBV5-1 with TRBJ2-7; 8 bases in the junction line up with TRBD1. The base sequence is TGCGCCAGCAGCCGAGGGGACAGGTCCTACGAGCAGTACTTC. Its amino acids are CASSRGDRSYEQYF.